These 5 T cell receptor beta chains came from one sample sequenced in a study of OX40 agonist ivuxolimab in advanced cancers. Measured with immunoSEQ multiplex PCR; TCRdb has only the in-frame clones, and not every one. The sample has around 72,000 clones; roughly 89% are singletons. The sequencing here drew on CD4+ or CD8+ T cells sorted from blood, taken in a trial of the OX40 agonist ivuxolimab. The receptors derive from an adult with an advanced solid tumor such as melanoma, head and neck, liver or kidney cancer.

The chain combines TRBV19 with TRBJ2-7, with 7 bases fitting TRBD1. CDR1 and CDR2 (germline): LNHDA, SQIVND (reference sequence). The ends lost 5 bases at V and 8 bases at J; junction bases unmatched: 12. The CDR3 is 14 amino acids. CDR3 sequence reads: CASSDPGTAKQQYF. The CDR3 DNA is TGTGCCAGTAGTGACCCCGGGACAGCGAAACAGCAGTACTTC.

Here the CDR3 DNA reads TGTGCCAGCAGTGAAATCCCCCCGGGACAGGGGTGGCGAAAACTGTTTTTT. Amino acids: CASSEIPPGQGWRKLFF. This chain uses TRBV6-1 with TRBJ1-4, with 10 bases fitting TRBD1. The CDR3 length is 17 residues. Per germline, CDR1 MNHNS and CDR2 SASEGT. The junction had 13 bases not matched to a gene; V was cut back by 2 bases and J by 10 bases.

The rearrangement links TRBV4-2 to TRBJ2-7; maybe TRBD1 (6 bases). Germline values: CDR1 LGHNA, CDR2 YNFKEQ. This CDR3 spans 14 amino acids. Trimming took off 4 bases at V and 1 base at J, with 11 bases between the two ends. In DNA, the CDR3 is TGTGCCAGCAGCCCCAGCAGGGGTTCCTACGAGCAGTACTTC. Its translation: CASSPSRGSYEQYF.

The chain carries TRBV6-1 and TRBJ2-1; D uncertain. The CDR3 is made up of 13 amino acids. V lost 7 bases and J lost 3, with 10 bases in between. The germline gives CDR1 MNHNS, CDR2 SASEGT. The CDR3 DNA sequence: TGTGCCAGCACCCTGAACTTCTACAATGAGCAGTTCTTC. Its protein is CASTLNFYNEQFF.

The chain combines TRBV28 with TRBJ2-1; tentative D call: TRBD2 (6 bases). V was pared by 6 bases and J by 4 bases, with 10 bases between. CDR1 is MDHEN, CDR2 SYDVKM, per germline. CDR3 length equals 13 residues. CDR3 DNA sequence: TGTGCCAGCAGGGGGGGAGCGTACAATGAGCAGTTCTTC. Its translation is CASRGGAYNEQFF. The full variable domain, with the rest looked up from reference TRBV28 and TRBJ2-1, is DVKVTQSSRYLVKRTGEKVFLECVQDMDHENMFWYRQDPGLGLRLIYFSYDVKMKEKGDIPEGYSVSREKKERFSLILESASTNQTSMYLCASRGGAYNEQFFGPGTRLTVL.